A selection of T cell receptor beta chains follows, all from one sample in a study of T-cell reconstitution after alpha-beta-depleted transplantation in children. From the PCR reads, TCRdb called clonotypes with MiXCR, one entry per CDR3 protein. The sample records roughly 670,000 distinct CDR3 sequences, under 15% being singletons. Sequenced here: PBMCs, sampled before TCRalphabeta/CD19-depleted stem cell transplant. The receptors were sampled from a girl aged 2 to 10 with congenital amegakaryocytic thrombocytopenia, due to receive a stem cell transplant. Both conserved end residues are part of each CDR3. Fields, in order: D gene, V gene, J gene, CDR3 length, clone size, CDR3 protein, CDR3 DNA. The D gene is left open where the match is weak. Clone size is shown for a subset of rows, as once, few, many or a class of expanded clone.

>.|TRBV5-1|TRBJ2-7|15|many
CASSLSATGSYEQYF
TGCGCCAGCAGCTTGTCAGCGACCGGCTCCTACGAGCAGTACTTC
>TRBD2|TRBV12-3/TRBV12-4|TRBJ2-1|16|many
CASSPRALAGRNEQFF
TGTGCCAGCAGTCCGAGAGCACTAGCGGGAAGGAATGAGCAGTTCTTC
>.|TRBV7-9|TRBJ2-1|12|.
CASSQGFREPFF
TGTGCCAGCAGCCAGGGATTCCGTGAGCCGTTCTTC
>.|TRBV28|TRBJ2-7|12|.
CASFASSYEQYF
TGTGCCAGCTTCGCTAGCAGCTACGAGCAGTACTTC
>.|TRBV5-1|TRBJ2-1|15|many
CASSSLAETYNEQFF
TGCGCCAGCAGCTCTTTAGCGGAGACCTACAATGAGCAGTTCTTC
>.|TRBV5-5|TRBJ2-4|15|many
CASSLEGGGANIQYF
TGTGCCAGCAGCTTGGAAGGAGGGGGGGCGAACATTCAGTACTTC
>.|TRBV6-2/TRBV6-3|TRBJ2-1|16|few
CASKGWRQSSYNEQFF
TGTGCCAGCAAAGGCTGGCGCCAGAGCTCCTACAATGAGCAGTTCTTC
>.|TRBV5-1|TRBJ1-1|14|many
CASSLAQGFTEAFF
TGCGCCAGCAGCTTGGCCCAGGGGTTCACTGAAGCTTTCTTT
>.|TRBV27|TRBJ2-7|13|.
CASSFSRGYEQYF
TGTGCCAGCAGTTTTTCCAGGGGATACGAGCAGTACTTC
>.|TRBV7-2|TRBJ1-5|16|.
CASSLEWRGVNQPQHF
TGTGCCAGCAGCTTAGAGTGGCGGGGGGTCAATCAGCCCCAGCATTTT
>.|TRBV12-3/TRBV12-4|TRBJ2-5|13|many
CASSLAGVETQYF
TGCGCCAGCAGCTTGGCCGGTGTAGAGACCCAGTACTTC
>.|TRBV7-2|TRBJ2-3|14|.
CASSAGSTADTQYF
TGTGCCAGCAGCGCCGGGAGTACTGCAGATACGCAGTATTTT
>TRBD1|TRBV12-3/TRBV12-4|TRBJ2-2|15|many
CASTRGQGGTGELFF
TGTGCCAGCACCAGGGGACAGGGGGGCACCGGGGAGCTGTTTTTT
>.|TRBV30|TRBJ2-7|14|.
CAWSVTGNSYEQYF
TGTGCCTGGAGTGTCACAGGGAACTCCTACGAGCAGTACTTC
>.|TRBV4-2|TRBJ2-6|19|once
CASSQFTTGAVSGANVLTF
TGTGCCAGCAGCCAATTTACGACAGGAGCAGTAAGCGGGGCCAACGTCCTGACTTTC
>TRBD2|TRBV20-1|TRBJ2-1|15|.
CSAQTSGRAIDEQFF
TGCAGTGCTCAGACTAGCGGGAGGGCCATCGATGAGCAGTTCTTC
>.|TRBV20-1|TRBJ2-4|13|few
CSANGRNKNIQYF
TGCAGTGCCAACGGACGGAACAAAAACATTCAGTACTTC
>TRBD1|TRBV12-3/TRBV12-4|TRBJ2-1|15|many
CASRPGQGLFNEQFF
TGTGCCAGCAGACCGGGACAGGGTTTATTCAATGAGCAGTTCTTC
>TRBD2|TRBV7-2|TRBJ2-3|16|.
CASSFSGGPSTDTQYF
TGTGCCAGCAGCTTTAGCGGGGGCCCGAGCACAGATACGCAGTATTTT
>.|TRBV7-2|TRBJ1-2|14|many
CASSLFQILGGYTF
TGTGCCAGCAGCTTATTTCAGATTCTGGGAGGCTACACCTTC
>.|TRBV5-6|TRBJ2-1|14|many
CASSLQDTNNEQFF
TGTGCCAGCAGCTTGCAGGACACGAACAATGAGCAGTTCTTC
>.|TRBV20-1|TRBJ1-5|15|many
CSARREGGSNQPQHF
TGCAGTGCCCGGCGGGAGGGTGGTAGCAATCAGCCCCAGCATTTT
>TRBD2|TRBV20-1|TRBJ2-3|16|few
CSASGTSGRALDTQYF
TGCAGTGCTTCCGGGACTAGCGGGAGGGCCTTAGATACGCAGTATTTT
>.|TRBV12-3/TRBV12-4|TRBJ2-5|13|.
CASRRGPKETQYF
TGTGCCAGCCGCCGCGGACCGAAAGAGACCCAGTACTTC
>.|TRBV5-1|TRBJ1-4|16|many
CASSLDRSAEDEKLFF
TGCGCCAGCAGCTTGGATCGCTCGGCGGAGGATGAAAAACTGTTTTTT
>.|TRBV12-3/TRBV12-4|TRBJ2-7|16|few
CASSATFPGGHYEQYF
TGTGCCAGCAGTGCGACTTTTCCTGGCGGGCACTACGAGCAGTACTTC
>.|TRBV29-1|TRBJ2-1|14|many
CSVDLASSYNEQFF
TGCAGCGTTGATTTGGCTAGCTCCTACAATGAGCAGTTCTTC
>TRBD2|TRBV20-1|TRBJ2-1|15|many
CSATLLAGLYNEQFF
TGCAGTGCTACGTTACTAGCGGGGCTTTACAATGAGCAGTTCTTC
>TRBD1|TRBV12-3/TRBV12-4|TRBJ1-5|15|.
CASSLAGDRDQPQHF
TGTGCCAGCAGTTTAGCGGGTGACAGGGATCAGCCCCAGCATTTT
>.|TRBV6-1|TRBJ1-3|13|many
CASSEMRGNTIYF
TGTGCCAGCAGTGAAATGCGGGGAAACACCATATATTTT
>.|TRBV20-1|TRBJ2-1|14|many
CSASRGQRRGEQFF
TGCAGTGCTTCACGCGGACAGCGGAGGGGGGAGCAGTTCTTC
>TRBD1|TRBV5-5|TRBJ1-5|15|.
CASSFQQGASQPQHF
TGTGCCAGCAGCTTTCAACAGGGGGCCTCCCAGCCCCAGCATTTT
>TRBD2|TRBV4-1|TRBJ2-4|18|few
CASSQVAGVSSAKNIQYF
TGCGCCAGCAGCCAAGTAGCGGGAGTTTCAAGTGCCAAAAACATTCAGTACTTC
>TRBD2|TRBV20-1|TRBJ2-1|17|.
CSASRLAGGIQYNEQFF
TGCAGTGCTAGCCGGCTAGCGGGAGGGATCCAATACAATGAGCAGTTCTTC
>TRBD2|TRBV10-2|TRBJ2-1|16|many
CASSESRAAGGYEQFF
TGCGCCAGCAGTGAGTCGCGTGCAGCGGGAGGATACGAGCAGTTCTTC
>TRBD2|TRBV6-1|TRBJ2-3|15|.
CASSELAGVPDTQYF
TGTGCCAGCAGTGAACTAGCGGGAGTTCCCGATACGCAGTATTTT
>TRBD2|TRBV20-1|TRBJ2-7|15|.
CSARVKLASTYEQYF
TGCAGTGCTAGAGTCAAACTAGCGTCAACCTACGAGCAGTACTTC
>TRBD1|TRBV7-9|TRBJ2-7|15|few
CASSLSRTGGAEQYF
TGTGCCAGCAGCTTATCGAGGACAGGGGGCGCCGAGCAGTACTTC
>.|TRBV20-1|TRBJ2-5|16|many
CSARDRITGRSRTQYF
TGCAGTGCTAGAGATCGAATCACGGGTCGATCAAGAACCCAGTACTTC
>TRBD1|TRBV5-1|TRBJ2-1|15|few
CASRTDRDFYNEQFF
TGCGCCAGCAGAACGGACAGGGACTTCTACAATGAGCAGTTCTTC
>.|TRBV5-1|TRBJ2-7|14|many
CASSFSSVGYEQYF
TGCGCCAGCAGCTTTTCCTCGGTGGGCTACGAGCAGTACTTC
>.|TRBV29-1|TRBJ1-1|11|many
CSCPGNTEAFF
TGCAGCTGTCCAGGGAACACTGAAGCTTTCTTT